This is a list of T cell receptor beta chains from one sample in a study of cytomegalovirus exposure and HLA in healthy donors. Assay: immunoSEQ multiplex PCR; the TCRdb copy retains only in-frame clones and omits some. The table lists 190,000 or so clones, 75% to 85% of them singletons. Source material: PBMCs. The receptors shown here come from a girl under 18 in good health and CMV-seropositive. CDR3s include the opening cysteine and the closing phenylalanine or tryptophan.

cdr3_length: 14; v_call: TRBV7-2; j_call: TRBJ1-1; cdr3_aa: CASSPAGQDTEAFF
cdr3_length: 18; v_call: TRBV12-5; j_call: TRBJ2-3; cdr3_aa: CASGFGTNPSLSTDTQYF
cdr3_length: 13; v_call: TRBV7-9; j_call: TRBJ1-1; cdr3_aa: CASSPQGAGEAFF
cdr3_length: 15; v_call: TRBV5-8; j_call: TRBJ1-2; cdr3_aa: CASSPRQDRNYGYTF
cdr3_length: 17; v_call: TRBV9; j_call: TRBJ2-7; cdr3_aa: CASSVSPPGQGTYEQYF
cdr3_length: 12; v_call: TRBV19; j_call: TRBJ1-1; cdr3_aa: CASTTRRAEAFF
cdr3_length: 17; v_call: TRBV7-8; j_call: TRBJ1-2; cdr3_aa: CASSHPGTGVPNYGYTF
cdr3_length: 15; v_call: TRBV2; j_call: TRBJ2-4; cdr3_aa: CASSETRVAKNIQYF
cdr3_length: 16; v_call: TRBV5-1; j_call: TRBJ1-3; cdr3_aa: CASSLASGLSGNTIYF
cdr3_length: 13; v_call: TRBV6-1; j_call: TRBJ1-1; cdr3_aa: CASSELMNTEAFF
cdr3_length: 13; v_call: TRBV7-9; j_call: TRBJ2-5; cdr3_aa: CASSSDNQETQYF
cdr3_length: 19; v_call: TRBV27; j_call: TRBJ2-7; cdr3_aa: CASGTPGTGVSALSYEQYF
cdr3_length: 11; v_call: TRBV20-1; j_call: TRBJ2-3; cdr3_aa: CSAGLGDTQYF
cdr3_length: 12; v_call: TRBV27; j_call: TRBJ1-2; cdr3_aa: CASSEDSRGYTF
cdr3_length: 16; v_call: TRBV4-3; j_call: TRBJ2-7; cdr3_aa: CASSRRPASGPSEQYF
cdr3_length: 13; v_call: TRBV7-8; j_call: TRBJ1-5; cdr3_aa: CASSFDKGWPQHF
cdr3_length: 14; v_call: TRBV4-3; j_call: TRBJ2-5; cdr3_aa: CASSQWTKEETQYF
cdr3_length: 17; v_call: TRBV29-1; j_call: TRBJ2-7; cdr3_aa: CSVAGTTDSGGTYEQYF
cdr3_length: 15; v_call: TRBV14; j_call: TRBJ2-7; cdr3_aa: CASSLLAAPLYEQYF
cdr3_length: 14; v_call: TRBV27; j_call: TRBJ2-7; cdr3_aa: CASSLRGDDYEQYF
cdr3_length: 15; v_call: TRBV7-9; j_call: TRBJ1-2; cdr3_aa: CASSRGFQGLYGYTF
cdr3_length: 16; v_call: TRBV5-6; j_call: TRBJ2-3; cdr3_aa: CASSLAASGGTDTQYF
cdr3_length: 15; v_call: TRBV4-1; j_call: TRBJ2-7; cdr3_aa: CASSLSGYESYEQYF
cdr3_length: 15; v_call: TRBV5-1; j_call: TRBJ2-1; cdr3_aa: CASSWRDRLGDEQFF
cdr3_length: 11; v_call: TRBV20-1; j_call: TRBJ2-7; cdr3_aa: CSARQYYEQYF
cdr3_length: 13; v_call: TRBV5-1; j_call: TRBJ2-1; cdr3_aa: CASRRDSYNEQFF